The 16 T cell receptor beta chains below were found in one sample sequenced in a study of shared clonotypes between healthy human individuals. The table came from immunoSEQ multiplex PCR; TCRdb's copy has only in-frame clones and leaves some out. There are about 480,000 clones in the sample; 60% to 80% occur only once, and under 15% lies in the top ten. What was sequenced was PBMCs. Receptors originate from a woman in her thirties or forties in good health. Some clones in this sample may be carry-over from other donors' samples.

There are a few counts of this clone. V usage is TRBV4-2 and J usage is TRBJ2-1; TRBD2 agrees at 13 bases. This CDR3 is built from 17 residues. Trimming at V came to 1 base and at J to 12 bases, leaving 12 bases not matched to a gene. Germline CDR1 is LGHNA and CDR2 is YNFKEQ. The CDR3 bases are TGTGCCAGCAGCCAAGCCCCCCGACTAGCGGGAGGCCGCGGGCAGTTCTTC. Translating gives CASSQAPRLAGGRGQFF.

The chain joins TRBV30 to TRBJ1-2; D unresolved. This CDR3 spans 13 amino acids. The V gene lost 4 bases and the J gene lost 7 bases, with 16 bases spanning the gap. Germline V gene sequence: CDR1 GTSNPN, CDR2 SVGIG (reference sequence). The CDR3 sequence is CAWIAPLVRGYTF. CDR3 nucleotide sequence: TGTGCCTGGATAGCGCCGCTAGTTCGTGGCTACACCTTC.

This chain uses TRBV7-2 with TRBJ2-2, with 7 positions matching TRBD2. V lost 2 bases to trimming and J lost 3 bases; unmatched junction nucleotides: 6. The CDR3 extends over 16 amino acids. Germline CDR1 is SGHTA and CDR2 is FQGNSA. As DNA, the CDR3 is TGTGCCAGCAGCTTAAGGACGGGAGGCTACACCGGGGAGCTGTTTTTT. This sequence encodes CASSLRTGGYTGELFF.

The chain carries TRBV6-4 and TRBJ2-3; 11 bases fit TRBD2. Germline V CDR1 and CDR2: MRHNA, SNTAGT. The CDR3 totals 15 residues. V lost 4 bases and J lost 4; bases outside the gene matches: 4. The CDR3, as DNA: TGTGCCAGCAGTGTAACTAGCGGGAGTGCAGATACGCAGTATTTT. This codes for CASSVTSGSADTQYF.

The genes are TRBV5-4 and TRBJ2-1; D might be TRBD1 (6 bases). The length of the CDR3 is 16 residues. The V gene lost 2 bases and the J gene lost 0 bases, with 12 bases spanning the gap. Germline-derived CDR1 and CDR2 are SGHNT and YYREEE (reference sequence). The CDR3 nucleotides read TGTGCCAGCAGCTTACAAACAGGGAGCTCCTACAATGAGCAGTTCTTC. This translates into CASSLQTGSSYNEQFF.

Worth noting for this clone: A much larger clone differs from this one at a single base, so this may be a read error. The chain is built from TRBV7-6 and TRBJ2-7; 8 positions match TRBD1. The CDR3 totals 14 residues. V lost 1 base to trimming and J lost 3 bases; unmatched junction nucleotides: 2. Germline CDR1 SGHVS, CDR2 FNYEAQ. DNA of the CDR3: TGTGCCAGCAGCTTAGGGACAGGGAACTACGAGCAGTACTTC. Its protein product is CASSLGTGNYEQYF.

This clone was recorded only once. The chain uses TRBV29-1 and TRBJ1-1, with D tentatively TRBD1 (5 bases). This CDR3 has 13 residues. The V gene's germline CDR1 is SQVTM and CDR2 ANQGSEA. V was shortened by 4 bases and J by 5 bases, with 14 bases between the two germline ends. The CDR3 loop reads CSVGEGIRTEAFF. The CDR3, as DNA: TGCAGCGTTGGCGAGGGGATCCGTACTGAAGCTTTCTTT.

This clone was recorded a few times. The CDR3 DNA is TGCGCCAGCAGCGCTAGCGGGAGGGCCCTCAATGAGCAGTTCTTC. Protein product: CASSASGRALNEQFF. V gene TRBV10-2 combines with J gene TRBJ2-1; 12 positions agree with TRBD2. The CDR3 has 15 amino acids. The ends lost 6 bases at V and 6 bases at J; junction bases unmatched: 6. From germline, CDR1 is WSHSY and CDR2 SAAADI.

J is TRBJ1-2 and V is TRBV9; maybe TRBD1 (5 bases). Trimming took 0 bases from V and 7 from J, leaving 19 bases between them. CDR1 SGDLS and CDR2 YYNGEE come from the germline V gene. The CDR3 has 16 residues. CDR3 DNA: TGTGCCAGCAGCGTAGACCCCCCCGGTGGGACTTCTGGCTACACCTTC. Translated, it gives CASSVDPPGGTSGYTF.

The J gene is TRBJ2-5, the V gene TRBV30; 8 bases are shared with TRBD1. The CDR3 is made up of 15 amino acids. Germline V gene data show CDR1 as GTSNPN and CDR2 as SVGIG (reference sequence). J lost 5 bases, V lost 0 bases, and 8 bases had no gene match. In DNA form, the CDR3 reads TGTGCCTGGAGTGTAGGGCAGGGGGCGGGGGAGACCCAGTACTTC. Protein: CAWSVGQGAGETQYF. The variable domain in full, with the rest retrieved from reference TRBV30 and TRBJ2-5, is SQTIHQWPATLVQPVGSPLSLECTVEGTSNPNLYWYRQAAGRGLQLLFYSVGIGQISSEVPQNLSASRPQDRQFILSSKKLLLSDSGFYLCAWSVGQGAGETQYFGPGTRLLVL.

The chain carries TRBV2 and TRBJ1-5; TRBD1 aligns across 8 bases. Germline CDR1 is SNHLY and CDR2 is FYNNEI. CDR3 length: 15 amino acids. V was clipped by 3 bases and J by 11 bases; unmatched bases: 12. The CDR3 bases are TGTGCCAGCAGTGACGGCGGGACAGGTGGTAGGGCCCAGCATTTT. It translates to CASSDGGTGGRAQHF.

In this sample, this clone turned up a few times. Other DNA sequences in this sample translate to the same CDR3. The gene calls are TRBV6-4 and TRBJ2-2; unclear D gene. Germline lookup yields CDR1 MRHNA and CDR2 SNTAGT. The CDR3 runs 14 residues. V was pared by 0 bases and J by 6 bases, with 8 bases between. The CDR3 is CASSDSTGSGELFF. In DNA, the CDR3 is TGTGCCAGCAGTGACTCGACCGGGTCCGGGGAGCTGTTTTTT.

This clone turned up a few times. The chain has TRBV6-5 and TRBJ1-3; unclear D gene. This CDR3 has 15 amino acids. V was shortened by 6 bases and J by 0 bases, with 12 bases between the two germline ends. Germline V lookup: CDR1 MNHEY, CDR2 SVGAGI. CDR3 sequence reads: CASSFAPNSGNTIYF. DNA of the CDR3: TGTGCCAGCAGCTTCGCCCCGAACTCTGGAAACACCATATATTTT.

The chain couples TRBV19 to TRBJ1-5; TRBD1 aligns across 8 bases. Per germline, CDR1 LNHDA and CDR2 SQIVND (reference sequence). This CDR3 region has 15 residues. V shed 4 bases, J shed 1 base, and the junction held 3 bases outside the gene matches. CDR3 nucleotide sequence: TGTGCCAGTAGTACCCGGGACAGGAGCAATCAGCCCCAGCATTTT. Residues: CASSTRDRSNQPQHF.

V is TRBV28 and J is TRBJ2-3; D not resolved. The CDR3 is made up of 14 amino acids. Germline V gives CDR1 MDHEN, CDR2 SYDVKM. Trimming shortened V by 4 bases and J by 1 base, and 9 bases separated the two germline ends. As DNA, the CDR3 is TGTGCCAGCAGTTCCAGCTACCGCACAGATACGCAGTATTTT. Amino acids: CASSSSYRTDTQYF.

The rearrangement joins TRBV4-2 to TRBJ1-2, with no clear D. The CDR3 sequence is 14 residues long. In germline, CDR1 is LGHNA, CDR2 YNFKEQ. Trimming left V 0 bases short and J 8 bases short, with 13 bases between. CDR3 DNA: TGTGCCAGCAGCCAAGATGGATCCGGGTCCGGCTACACCTTC. Its protein product is CASSQDGSGSGYTF.